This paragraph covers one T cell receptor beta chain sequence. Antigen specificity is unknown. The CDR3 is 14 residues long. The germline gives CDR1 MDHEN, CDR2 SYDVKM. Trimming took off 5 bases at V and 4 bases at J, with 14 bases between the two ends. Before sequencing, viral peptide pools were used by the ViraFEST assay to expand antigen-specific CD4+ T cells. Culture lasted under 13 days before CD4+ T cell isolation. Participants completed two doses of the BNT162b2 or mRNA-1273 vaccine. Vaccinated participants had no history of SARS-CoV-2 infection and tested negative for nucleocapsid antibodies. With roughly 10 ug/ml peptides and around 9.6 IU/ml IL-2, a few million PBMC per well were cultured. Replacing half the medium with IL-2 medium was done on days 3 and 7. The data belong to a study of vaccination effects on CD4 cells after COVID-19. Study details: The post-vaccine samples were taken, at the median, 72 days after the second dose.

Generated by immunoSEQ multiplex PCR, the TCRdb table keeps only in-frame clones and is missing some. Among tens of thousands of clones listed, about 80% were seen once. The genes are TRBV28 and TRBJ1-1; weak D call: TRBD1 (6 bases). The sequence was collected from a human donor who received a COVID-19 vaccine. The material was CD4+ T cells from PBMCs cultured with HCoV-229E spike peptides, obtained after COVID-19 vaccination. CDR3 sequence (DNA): TGTGCCAGCAGTCCCGTGGGACATGGCACTGAAGCTTTCTTT. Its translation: CASSPVGHGTEAFF.